The next 18 T cell receptor beta chains were all read from a single sample in a study of metastatic and nonmetastatic thyroid tumors. There were no patients who had received any treatment before thyroid surgery. MiXCR re-clonotyped the PCR reads for TCRdb. The table has roughly 24,000 clones, around 21% seen once. Input material: blood. Receptor source: a male donor with papillary thyroid cancer or a benign thyroid nodule (not recorded which). Some clones in this sample may be carry-over from other donors' samples.

This clone qualifies as medium-sized. V and J are TRBV4-2 and TRBJ2-1; 9 bases are a match to TRBD2. The V gene end was trimmed by 1 base and the J gene end by 9 bases; junction bases not matched to a gene: 13. This CDR3 is built from 17 residues. Germline V gene sequence: CDR1 LGHNA, CDR2 YNFKEQ. CDR3 DNA: TGTGCCAGCAGCCAAGCGGTAGCGGGAGTGGGGGGGGGTGAGCAGTTCTTC. Protein product: CASSQAVAGVGGGEQFF.

This clone came up many times. The chain links TRBV19 to TRBJ1-5, with D possibly being TRBD1 (5 bases). The ends were cut back, 7 bases at V and 4 bases at J, with 14 bases in the middle. Germline assignment: CDR1 LNHDA and CDR2 SQIVND (reference sequence). The CDR3 is made up of 14 amino acids. Here the CDR3 DNA reads TGTGCCAGTATTTCCGGGACTCTAAATCAGCCCCAGCATTTT. Residues: CASISGTLNQPQHF.

This clone was seen repeatedly, ten times or more. This chain links TRBV2 with TRBJ2-3; D is ambiguous. This CDR3 is 15 amino acids long. V was cut by 3 bases and J by 0 bases, with 10 bases left in between. Germline CDR1 and CDR2: SNHLY and FYNNEI. The CDR3 DNA sequence: TGTGCCAGCAGTGAGGACGCCACTAGCACAGATACGCAGTATTTT. Translation: CASSEDATSTDTQYF.

This clone was recorded many times. This chain uses TRBV18 with TRBJ2-7, with unresolved D. Germline CDR1 KGHSH, CDR2 LQKENI. V lost 2 bases and J lost 0, with 8 bases in between. The CDR3 covers 14 residues. For the CDR3, the DNA is TGTGCCAGCTCACCATATCAAGGCTCCTACGAGCAGTACTTC. This translates into CASSPYQGSYEQYF. Based on the CDR3 plus reference TRBV18 and TRBJ2-7, the full variable domain is NAGVMQNPRHLVRRRGQEARLRCSPMKGHSHVYWYRQLPEEGLKFMVYLQKENIIDESGMPKERFSAEFPKEGPSILRIQQVVRGDSAAYFCASSPYQGSYEQYFGPGTRLTVT.

This clone came up many times. The rearrangement links TRBV3-1 to TRBJ2-5; 7 positions match TRBD2. This CDR3 has 15 amino acids. Germline V CDR1 and CDR2: LGHDT, YNNKEL (reference sequence). V was clipped by 0 bases and J by 5 bases; unmatched bases: 6. In DNA form, the CDR3 reads TGTGCCAGCAGCCAAGATTTGGGGAGGGTTGAGACCCAGTACTTC. Its translation: CASSQDLGRVETQYF.

A note on this clone: At one end, the junction sequence differs from germline, possibly due to a read error. The J gene is TRBJ1-1, the V gene TRBV5-1; weak D call: TRBD1 (6 bases). The CDR3 has 15 amino acids. Germline assignment: CDR1 SGHRS and CDR2 YFSETQ. The CDR3 sequence: CASSSVQGMNTEAFF. Here the CDR3 DNA reads TGCGCCAGCAGCTCGGTACAGGGAATGAACACTGAAGCCTTCTTT. The full variable domain, with the rest looked up from reference TRBV5-1 and TRBJ1-1, is KAGVTQTPRYLIKTRGQQVTLSCSPISGHRSVSWYQQTPGQGLQFLFEYFSETQRNKGNFPGRFSGRQFSNSRSEMNVSTLELGDSALYLCASSSVQGMNTEAFFGQGTRLTVV.

In this sample, this clone turned up once. The chain has TRBV20-1 and TRBJ1-6; D is uncertain. V gave up 2 bases and J gave up 5 bases, with 10 bases separating them. CDR1 and CDR2 (germline): DFQATT, SNEGSKA (reference sequence). The CDR3 length is 14 residues. The CDR3 loop reads CSARTTCDNSPLHF. The CDR3 DNA follows: TGCAGTGCTAGAACTACATGTGATAATTCACCCCTCCACTTT.

The V gene is TRBV6-2 or TRBV6-3, the J gene TRBJ2-1; 12 positions match TRBD2. The CDR3 is made up of 17 amino acids. From germline, CDR1 is MNHEY and CDR2 SVGEGT. J lost 7 bases, V lost 6 bases, and 13 bases had no gene match. This chain's CDR3 is CASRQWLAGGPLNEQFF. CDR3 bases: TGTGCCAGCAGACAATGGCTAGCGGGAGGGCCGTTGAATGAGCAGTTCTTC.

V usage is TRBV30 and J usage is TRBJ2-6, with 8 bases matching TRBD1. The V gene's germline CDR1 is GTSNPN and CDR2 SVGIG (reference sequence). J was trimmed by 0 bases and V by 8 bases; bases with no gene match: 12. CDR3 length: 17 amino acids. Written as DNA, the CDR3 is TGTGCCCAACGGACAGGGCGACCGAACTCTGGGGCCAACGTCCTGACTTTC. Translation: CAQRTGRPNSGANVLTF.

In this sample, this clone turned up many times. The V gene is TRBV12-3 or TRBV12-4, the J gene TRBJ2-6; no clear D. This CDR3 has 14 residues. V lost 8 bases and J 4 bases, leaving 12 bases between the germline ends. Written as DNA, the CDR3 is TGTGCCAGCCTACCAAATTCAGGGGCCAACGTCCTGACTTTC. Translation gives CASLPNSGANVLTF.

The chain has TRBV7-3 and TRBJ2-3; D may be TRBD1 or TRBD2 (6 bases each). The CDR3 has 14 amino acids. CDR1 and CDR2 (germline): SGHTA, FQGTGA. CDR3 bases: TGTGCGAGCCAACTGGGGGGCGGGACGGATACGCAGTATTTT. It yields the protein CASQLGGGTDTQYF. Full variable domain (remainder filled in from reference TRBV7-3 and TRBJ2-3): GAGVSQTPSNKVTEKGKYVELRCDPISGHTALYWYRQSLGQGPEFLIYFQGTGAADDSGLPNDRFFAVRPEGSVSTLKIQRTERGDSAVYLCASQLGGGTDTQYFGPGTRLTVL.

This clone was seen at least ten times. The chain joins TRBV20-1 to TRBJ2-7; D assignment may be TRBD1 or TRBD2 (6 bases each). This CDR3 has 12 residues. Germline V gene lookup returns CDR1 DFQATT and CDR2 SNEGSKA (reference sequence). V was trimmed by 3 bases and J by 6 bases, leaving 12 bases between them. In DNA, the CDR3 is TGCAGTGCTAGTTGGGGGGCTGCCGAGCAGTACTTC. Residues: CSASWGAAEQYF.

This clone was counted at least ten times. The chain couples TRBV11-2 to TRBJ2-7, with D perhaps given as TRBD1 or TRBD2 (5 bases each). This CDR3 has 15 amino acids. In germline, CDR1 is SGHAT, CDR2 FQNNGV. The germline V and J ends were trimmed by 2 bases and 3 bases, with 14 bases remaining between them. The CDR3 DNA follows: TGTGCCAGCAGCTTAAGGTGGGAGAGGGGCTACGAGCAGTACTTC. As protein: CASSLRWERGYEQYF.

This clone was counted many times. The genes are TRBV12-3 or TRBV12-4 and TRBJ1-5; D perhaps matches TRBD1 (6 bases). V was cut by 5 bases and J by 9 bases, with 20 bases left in between. The CDR3 runs 15 residues. Here the CDR3 DNA reads TGTGCCAGCAGTCCCAGTAGCAGGGGTGGAGGGCCCCAGCATTTT. Its protein product is CASSPSSRGGGPQHF.

This clone was recorded many times. The same CDR3 arises from other DNA sequences in this sample as well. The rearrangement joins TRBV6-4 to TRBJ2-3; D ambiguous. Germline loops: CDR1 MRHNA, CDR2 SNTAGT. The V and J ends lost 2 bases and 2 bases respectively, with 5 bases between them. The CDR3 runs 13 residues. The CDR3 spells CASSDRATDTQYF. CDR3 DNA sequence: TGTGCCAGCAGTGACAGGGCCACAGATACGCAGTATTTT.

A few counts support this clone. The chain recombines TRBV19 with TRBJ2-7; D may be TRBD1 (5 bases). In germline, CDR1 is LNHDA, CDR2 SQIVND (reference sequence). The CDR3 consists of 13 residues. Trimming took off 3 bases at V and 1 base at J, with 7 bases between the two ends. The CDR3 loop reads CASSIGQSYEQYF. The CDR3 DNA reads as TGTGCCAGTAGTATTGGACAATCCTACGAGCAGTACTTC.

This clone was seen a single time. The gene calls are TRBV7-9 and TRBJ1-4; 7 nucleotides align to TRBD1. Germline V gene sequence: CDR1 SEHNR, CDR2 FQNEAQ (reference sequence). V lost 6 bases to trimming and J lost 3 bases; unmatched junction nucleotides: 7. The CDR3 extends over 15 amino acids. CDR3 bases: TGTGCCAGCAGGGGCCCGGGACAGTCTAATGAAAAACTGTTTTTT. It translates to CASRGPGQSNEKLFF.

The chain has TRBV20-1 and TRBJ2-7; D is perhaps TRBD2 (5 bases). The germline V gene encodes CDR1 DFQATT and CDR2 SNEGSKA (reference sequence). Between the trimmed V and J ends, which lost 3 bases and 6 bases, there was a span of 15 bases. The CDR3 consists of 13 residues. Here the CDR3 DNA reads TGCAGTGCTAGGAGTAGCGACAACTGCGAGCAGTACTTC. It yields the protein CSARSSDNCEQYF.